This T cell receptor beta chain is drawn from a study of T cell responses to AZD1222 COVID-19 vaccine. Study observations and caveats: Only a handful of AZD1222 recipients tested seropositive at baseline.

For this clone: Its antigen is unidentified.

Profiled with immunoSEQ multiplex PCR; TCRdb holds only in-frame clones, not every one. The sample has approximately 140,000 clones, around 88% seen once; the top ten hold less than 15%. Losses at the gene ends were 2 bases for V and 9 bases for J; bases not matched to a gene: 18. In germline, CDR1 is MNHEY, CDR2 SMNVEV (reference sequence). CDR3 length: 18 residues. This sample comprised peripheral blood, obtained on day 0 of AZD1222 vaccination. The TCR sequence derives from an adult in good health. The chain links TRBV27 to TRBJ1-5, with TRBD1 matching over 8 bases. For the CDR3, the DNA is TGTGCCAGCAGTTTAGGGCTAACCGACAGGGGCCGGACAAGGCCCCAGCATTTT. This codes for CASSLGLTDRGRTRPQHF.